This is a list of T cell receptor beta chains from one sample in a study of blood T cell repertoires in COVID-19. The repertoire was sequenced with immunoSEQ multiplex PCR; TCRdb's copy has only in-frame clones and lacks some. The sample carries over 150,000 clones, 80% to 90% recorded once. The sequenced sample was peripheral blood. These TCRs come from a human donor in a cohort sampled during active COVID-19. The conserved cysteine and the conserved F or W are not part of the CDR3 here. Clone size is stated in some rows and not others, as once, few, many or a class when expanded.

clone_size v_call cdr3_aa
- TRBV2 ASSPGLAGGGDTQY
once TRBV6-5 ASSQGQSYEQY
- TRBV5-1 ASSPGLSNTGELF
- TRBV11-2 ASSYSPPTEAF
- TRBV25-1 ASSEIDRNTGELF
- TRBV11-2 ASGRTANTGELF
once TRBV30 AWSIPTGGGETQY
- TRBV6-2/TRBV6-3 ASSSGLAGVDEQF
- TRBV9 ASTRGNTGELF
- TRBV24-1 ATSDTPGTGGTGELF
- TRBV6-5 ASSYSGGLAYGYT
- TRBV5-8 ASSLVSVLSNQPQH
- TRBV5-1 ASSLGGTGGETQY
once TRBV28 ASTSGTPAYYEQY
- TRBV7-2 ASSSLLAATGELF
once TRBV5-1 ASSSGTGTGLTPYPSPYEQY
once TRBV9 ASSVAGGRTGELF
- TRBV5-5 ASSLSIQGPQWVTDTQY
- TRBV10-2 ASSDQNSGNTIY
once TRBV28 ASSSLGGGGYNEQF
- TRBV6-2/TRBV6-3 ASSYWEGRGRTEAF
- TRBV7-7 ASSPLSPGKRVQF
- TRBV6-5 ASSLDRDGEQY
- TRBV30 AWSSRGGDGYT
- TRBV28 ASSSRTSGRVGDTQY
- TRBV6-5 ASSLRQGVRGELF
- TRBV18 ASSPPATYEQY
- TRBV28 ASRTHRGRGSTEAF
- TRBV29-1 SVEESGATDTQY
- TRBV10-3 AISERTSGKGEQY
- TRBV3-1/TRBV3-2 ASSHPNRQASGNTIY
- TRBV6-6 ATRQGSSTDTQY
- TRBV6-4 ANSRAGTPASTDTQY
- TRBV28 ASSLRRDNQPQH
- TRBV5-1 ASSLLVRGDVDEQF
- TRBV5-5 ASSFLHAGGSQGNEQF
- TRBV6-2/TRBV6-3 ASSYSPTYEQY
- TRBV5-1 ASSLGTGGPMNTEAF
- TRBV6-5 ATQQGANYGYT
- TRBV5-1 ASSQRQGEKLF
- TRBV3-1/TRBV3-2 ASSQDTGTNEETQY
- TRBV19 ASSIGTPRETQY
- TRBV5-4 ASRQGASQETQY
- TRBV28 ASSAEWYQPQH
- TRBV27 ASSFIRTSGRTPTGELF
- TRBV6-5 ASSVGLAPTDTQY
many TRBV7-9 ASSLQAGLATYNEQF
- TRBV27 ASSSRLAVGTGELF
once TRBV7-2 ASKAGIRTGIYGYT
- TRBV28 ASSPPEGAGETQY
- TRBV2 ASSVDRSEKLF
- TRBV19 ASMPVMNTEAF
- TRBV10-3 AISGTSGDRGGDEQF
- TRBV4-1 ASSQYREARTEAF